The source of this T cell receptor (beta chain) is a study of blood T cells in healthy people across ages. CDR3 length: 15 residues. Trimming removed 1 base from V and 4 bases from J, with 12 bases in between. Germline loops: CDR1 SGHTA, CDR2 FQGNSA. Combining a sample-barcoded 5' primer with a J-beta primer mix, a second PCR ran for roughly 6 to 12 cycles. Per-sample output comprised a minimum of 2.5 million paired-end reads containing CDR3. TCRdb recomputed calls from the 5' RACE reads with MiXCR, one row per CDR3 protein. The sample consists of roughly 1,100,000 distinct CDR3 sequences, about 23% of them appearing once. They isolated at least 6.5 million PBMCs from each sample. As to this clonotype: Its cognate antigen is unknown.

Regarding the study as a whole: Unsorted PBMC material precluded a definitive naive versus antigen-experienced comparison. Observed TCR beta diversity per million T cells went down as age went up. This fall followed a roughly linear course with age.

These data also featured in a second study, about T cells of mothers and their children.

Material for sequencing was blood. The rearrangement links TRBV7-2 to TRBJ2-3, with a tentative D call TRBD2 (5 bases). This receptor was obtained from a girl aged 2-10 years in good health. CDR3 DNA sequence: TGTGCCAGCAGCTTAGTACGGGGAAGGGCAGATACGCAGTATTTT. Protein product: CASSLVRGRADTQYF. The entire variable domain, with the rest obtained from reference TRBV7-2 and TRBJ2-3, is as follows: GAGVSQSPSNKVTEKGKDVELRCDPISGHTALYWYRQSLGQGLEFLIYFQGNSAPDKSGLPSDRFSAERTGGSVSTLTIQRTQQEDSAVYLCASSLVRGRADTQYFGPGTRLTVL.